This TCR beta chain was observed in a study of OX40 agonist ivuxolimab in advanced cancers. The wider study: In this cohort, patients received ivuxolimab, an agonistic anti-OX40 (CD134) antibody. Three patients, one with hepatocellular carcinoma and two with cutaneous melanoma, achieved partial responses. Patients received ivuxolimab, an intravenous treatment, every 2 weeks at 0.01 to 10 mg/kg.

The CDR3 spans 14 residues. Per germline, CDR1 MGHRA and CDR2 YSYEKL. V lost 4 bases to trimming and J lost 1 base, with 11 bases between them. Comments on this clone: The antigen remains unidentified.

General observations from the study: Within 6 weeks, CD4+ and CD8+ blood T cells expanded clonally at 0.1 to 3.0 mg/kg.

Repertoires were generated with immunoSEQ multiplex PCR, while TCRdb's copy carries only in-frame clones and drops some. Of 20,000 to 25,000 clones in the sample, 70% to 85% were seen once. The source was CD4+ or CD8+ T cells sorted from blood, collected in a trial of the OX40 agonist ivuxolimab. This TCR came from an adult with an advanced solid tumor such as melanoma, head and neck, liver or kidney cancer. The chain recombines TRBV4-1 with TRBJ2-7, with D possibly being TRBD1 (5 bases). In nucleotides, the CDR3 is TGCGCCAGCAGCCCAGGGCCACTATCCTACGAGCAGTACTTC. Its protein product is CASSPGPLSYEQYF.